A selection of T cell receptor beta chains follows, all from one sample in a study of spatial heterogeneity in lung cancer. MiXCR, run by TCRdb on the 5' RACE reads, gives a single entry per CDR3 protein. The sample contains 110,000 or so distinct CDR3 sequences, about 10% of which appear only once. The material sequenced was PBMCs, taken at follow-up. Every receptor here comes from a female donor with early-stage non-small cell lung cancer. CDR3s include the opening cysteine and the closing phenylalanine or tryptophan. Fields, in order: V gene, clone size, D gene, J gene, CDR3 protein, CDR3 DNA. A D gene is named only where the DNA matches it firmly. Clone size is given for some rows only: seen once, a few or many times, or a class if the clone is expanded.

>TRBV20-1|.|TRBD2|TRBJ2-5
CSASLLAGAKETQYF
TGCAGTGCTAGTTTACTGGCGGGAGCTAAAGAGACCCAGTACTTC
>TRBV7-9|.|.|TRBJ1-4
CASSAGDTFNEKLFF
TGTGCCAGCAGCGCGGGGGACACTTTTAATGAAAAACTGTTTTTT
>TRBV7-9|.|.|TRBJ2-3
CASSPRASGTDTQYF
TGTGCCAGCAGCCCGAGGGCTAGCGGCACAGATACGCAGTATTTT
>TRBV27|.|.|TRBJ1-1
CASSPGPRPNTEAFF
TGTGCCAGCAGTCCAGGACCGAGACCGAACACTGAAGCTTTCTTT
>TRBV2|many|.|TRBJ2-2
CASSEWERAVGELFF
TGTGCCAGCAGTGAGTGGGAACGGGCCGTCGGGGAGCTGTTTTTT
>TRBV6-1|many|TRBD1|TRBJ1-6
CASSDQGRGRNSPLHF
TGTGCCAGCAGTGATCAAGGCAGGGGGCGAAATTCACCCCTCCACTTT
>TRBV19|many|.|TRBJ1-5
CASSIEGLANQPQHF
TGTGCCAGTAGTATAGAAGGGCTTGCCAATCAGCCCCAGCATTTT
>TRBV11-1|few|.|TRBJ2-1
CATLGLGGNEQFF
TGTGCCACCCTCGGCCTAGGAGGCAATGAGCAGTTCTTC
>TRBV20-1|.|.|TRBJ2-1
CSARDPGSSYNEQFF
TGCAGTGCTAGAGATCCCGGGAGCTCCTACAATGAGCAGTTCTTC
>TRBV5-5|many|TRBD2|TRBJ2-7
CASSSSGRAGNEQYF
TGTGCCAGCAGCTCTAGCGGGAGGGCCGGCAACGAGCAGTACTTC
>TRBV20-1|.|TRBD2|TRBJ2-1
CSARAPTGTSSNEQFF
TGCAGTGCTAGAGCACCCACCGGGACTAGTTCGAATGAGCAGTTCTTC
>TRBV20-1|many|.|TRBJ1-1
CSASLRLEAFF
TGCAGTGCTAGTCTTCGACTTGAAGCTTTCTTT
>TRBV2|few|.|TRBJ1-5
CASKQTEGYQPQHF
TGTGCCAGCAAACAAACGGAGGGGTATCAGCCCCAGCATTTT
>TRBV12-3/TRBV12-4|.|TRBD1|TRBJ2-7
CASSLRSTGGDEQYF
TGTGCCAGCAGTTTAAGGAGTACAGGGGGCGACGAGCAGTACTTC
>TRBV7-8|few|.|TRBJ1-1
CASRRLRLPLISNTEAFF
TGTGCCAGCAGACGACTAAGACTTCCATTAATTTCGAACACTGAAGCTTTCTTT
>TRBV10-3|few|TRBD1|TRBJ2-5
CAISGRDRGRGETQYF
TGTGCCATCAGTGGCCGGGACAGGGGGCGCGGGGAGACCCAGTACTTC
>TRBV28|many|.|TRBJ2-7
CASSLGVGEQYF
TGTGCCAGCAGTTTAGGGGTCGGGGAGCAGTACTTC
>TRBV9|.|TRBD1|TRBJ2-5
CASSVGPGGTQETQYF
TGTGCCAGCAGCGTGGGGCCAGGGGGCACCCAAGAGACCCAGTACTTC
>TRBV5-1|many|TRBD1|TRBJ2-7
CASSSGTGSPNEQYF
TGCGCCAGCAGCTCAGGGACAGGGAGCCCCAACGAGCAGTACTTC
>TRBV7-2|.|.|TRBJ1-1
CDSSLFRGSNTEAFF
TGTGACAGCAGCTTATTCAGGGGATCGAACACTGAAGCTTTCTTT
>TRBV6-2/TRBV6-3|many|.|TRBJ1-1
CASSYRGYTEAFF
TGTGCCAGCAGTTATCGGGGGTACACTGAAGCTTTCTTT
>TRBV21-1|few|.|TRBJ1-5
CASSKGNGQGCNQPQHF
TGTGCCAGCAGCAAAGGGAATGGACAGGGATGCAATCAGCCCCAGCATTTT